This TCR beta chain emerged from a study of blood T cell repertoires in COVID-19. The overall study: T cells, B-cell-depleted T cells, or PBMCs supplied cDNA or gDNA.

Per the original data handling: Amplifying reference gene primers gave estimates of nucleated cell counts. Method: immunoSEQ multiplex PCR; TCRdb's copy keeps in-frame clones and lacks some. V and J calls and clone size are those listed in that table; D and trimming were worked out from the DNA. The data hold approximately 500,000 clones, with nearly 90% observed a single time. Trimming removed 2 bases from V and 4 bases from J; junction bases left unmatched: 8. The CDR3 consists of 16 residues. In germline, CDR1 is MNHEY, CDR2 SMNVEV (reference sequence). Sequencing input: peripheral blood. The TCR was taken from a young man with COVID-19, enrolled during active disease. The V gene is TRBV27, the J gene TRBJ2-7; 10 nucleotides align to TRBD2. The CDR3 is CASSLSILAGEYEQYF. The CDR3 DNA follows: TGTGCCAGCAGTTTAAGTATCCTAGCGGGAGAATACGAGCAGTACTTC.